What follows are 9 T cell receptor beta chains derived from one specimen sequenced in a study of blood T cell repertoires in COVID-19. Profiled with immunoSEQ multiplex PCR; TCRdb holds only in-frame clones, not every one. The table shows approximately 130,000 clones, with about 90% occurring only once. The sequenced sample was peripheral blood. These TCRs come from a woman between 50 and 59 years old who had recovered from COVID-19.

The chain employs TRBV7-2 and TRBJ2-7, with D possibly being TRBD1 (6 bases). Trimming took off 5 bases at V and 2 bases at J, with 16 bases between the two ends. This CDR3 region has 15 residues. Germline V gives CDR1 SGHTA, CDR2 FQGNSA. CDR3 in amino acids: CASSAQGLGPYEQYF. CDR3 DNA sequence: TGTGCCAGCAGCGCCCAGGGGTTGGGCCCCTACGAGCAGTACTTC.

The chain joins TRBV12-3 or TRBV12-4 to TRBJ2-7; TRBD1 aligns across 7 bases. The V segment lost 6 bases and the J segment 3 bases; nucleotides outside the gene matches: 2. This CDR3 comprises 12 residues. The CDR3 DNA sequence: TGTGCCAGCAGCTCAGGGGGCTACGAGCAGTACTTC. This encodes CASSSGGYEQYF.

The chain is built from TRBV11-3 and TRBJ2-7; possibly TRBD1 for D (6 bases). The CDR3 is 13 residues long. V was clipped by 5 bases and J by 6 bases, with 14 bases between them. Germline CDR1 is SGHNT and CDR2 is YENEEA. CDR3 region: CASSPRVGGEQYF. The CDR3 DNA follows: TGTGCCAGCAGCCCCCGGGTAGGGGGCGAGCAGTACTTC.

The chain uses TRBV5-1 and TRBJ2-3; D gene unclear. CDR3 size: 12 residues. CDR1 and CDR2 from the germline V gene are SGHRS and YFSETQ. Trimming shortened V by 5 bases and J by 5 bases, and 9 bases separated the two germline ends. The CDR3 nucleotides are TGCGCCAGCAGTTCTACTCAAGATACGCAGTATTTT. Protein product: CASSSTQDTQYF.

This chain connects TRBV5-1 to TRBJ1-6; D ambiguous. Germline values: CDR1 SGHRS, CDR2 YFSETQ. With 5 bases removed from V and 6 bases from J, the gap between germline ends came to 15 bases. The CDR3 has 15 amino acids. In nucleotides, the CDR3 is TGCGCCAGCAGAGAGACGGGTCTGGGTAATTCACCCCTCCACTTT. This gives the protein CASRETGLGNSPLHF.

In DNA form, the CDR3 reads TGTGCCAGCAGGACAGGGGCCTCAACGACCTTC. Protein product: CASRTGASTTF. The V call is TRBV2, the J call TRBJ1-2; 8 bases match TRBD1. V was clipped by 6 bases and J by 14 bases; unmatched bases: 8. This CDR3 contains 11 residues. Germline assignment: CDR1 SNHLY and CDR2 FYNNEI.

The rearrangement links TRBV9 to TRBJ1-1, with a weak D call TRBD1 (5 bases). V was cut by 5 bases and J by 3 bases, with 14 bases left in between. The V gene's germline CDR1 is SGDLS and CDR2 YYNGEE. The CDR3 has 14 residues. The CDR3, as DNA: TGTGCCAGCAGTGGGGGGGAAGGAGACACTGAAGCTTTCTTT. This gives the protein CASSGGEGDTEAFF.

This chain uses TRBV30 with TRBJ2-7; a possible D gene is TRBD2 (5 bases). The CDR3 contains 13 residues. Germline CDR1 reads GTSNPN; CDR2 reads SVGIG (reference sequence). Trimming stripped 2 bases from V and 2 bases from J, with 10 bases between. CDR3 protein: CAWSMGRPYEQYF. In nucleotides, the CDR3 is TGTGCCTGGAGTATGGGGAGACCCTACGAGCAGTACTTC.

The genes are TRBV18 and TRBJ1-1; D is perhaps TRBD1 (5 bases). Trimming removed 3 bases from V and 7 bases from J, with 12 bases in between. The CDR3 runs 13 residues. Germline CDR1 reads KGHSH; CDR2 reads LQKENI. In nucleotides, the CDR3 is TGTGCCAGCTCACCTGACAGTAAGGTTGAAGCTTTCTTT. It is translated as CASSPDSKVEAFF.